This T cell receptor beta chain was retrieved from a study of T cells in localized non-small cell lung cancer. The length of the CDR3 is 12 residues. Germline lookup yields CDR1 SGHTA and CDR2 FQGNSA. V lost 1 base, J lost 4 bases, and 2 bases lay in between. Sequencing was performed with immunoSEQ multiplex PCR; in TCRdb, only in-frame clones are kept and a portion is missing. Altogether some 64,000 clones are present, roughly 90% being singletons, with the ten largest covering over 1.5%. Comment on this clone: Antigen unknown.

Overall study results and limits: Higher T cell density in the blood was associated with longer overall survival, whereas higher adjacent-lung clonality associated with shorter survival. Among the tissues sampled, uninvolved adjacent lung had the highest T cell clonality, above tumor. Adjacent lung was found to contain a median approximately 52 of the top 100 tumor clones.

Sample: peripheral blood, taken before any cancer treatment. The chain uses TRBV7-2 and TRBJ1-5; unclear D gene. This receptor was obtained from a woman aged 35 to 75 with stage I lung adenocarcinoma. CDR3 loop: CASSLENQPQHF. The CDR3 DNA sequence: TGTGCCAGCAGCTTAGAAAATCAGCCCCAGCATTTT.